The rows below give T cell receptor beta chains drawn from one sample of a study of cytomegalovirus exposure and HLA in healthy donors. Repertoires were generated with immunoSEQ multiplex PCR, while TCRdb's copy carries only in-frame clones and drops some. Among 100,000 or so clones listed, around 80% were seen once. The sample was PBMCs. These receptors were collected from a man between 35 and 55 years old in good health and CMV-seropositive. Both conserved end residues are part of each CDR3. The order of the fields is J gene, clone size, V gene, D gene, CDR3 protein, CDR3 DNA. The D gene is left open where the match is weak. Size is stated for part of the rows, as once, few or many counts, or as a class when the clone is expanded.

>TRBJ2-5|once|TRBV2|NA
CASRYPGNYWETQYF
TGTGCCAGCAGGTACCCAGGGAATTATTGGGAGACCCAGTACTTC
>TRBJ2-3|NA|TRBV29-1|TRBD1
CSVVRTGGTDTQYF
TGCAGCGTTGTTAGAACAGGGGGCACAGATACGCAGTATTTT
>TRBJ1-4|few|TRBV2|TRBD1
CASSEGQGDEKLFF
TGTGCCAGCAGTGAAGGTCAGGGGGATGAAAAACTGTTTTTT
>TRBJ1-1|NA|TRBV6-4|TRBD1
CASSDSRTGYSTEAFF
TGTGCCAGCAGTGACTCGAGGACAGGGTATAGTACTGAAGCTTTCTTT
>TRBJ2-7|NA|TRBV5-1|TRBD2
CASSDPSGSSLEQYF
TGCGCCAGCAGCGACCCTAGCGGGAGTAGCCTCGAGCAGTACTTC
>TRBJ1-1|NA|TRBV21-1|NA
CASSKALTGGFFPHTEAFF
TGTGCCAGCAGCAAAGCGCTTACAGGGGGCTTTTTCCCTCACACTGAAGCTTTCTTT
>TRBJ2-1|NA|TRBV7-8|NA
CASSLGGQGSYNEQFF
TGTGCCAGCAGCTTGGGCGGGCAAGGGTCCTACAATGAGCAGTTCTTC
>TRBJ1-6|NA|TRBV11-2|NA
CASSPPEGRSPLHF
TGTGCCAGCAGCCCGCCGGAGGGGAGGTCACCCCTCCACTTT
>TRBJ2-1|NA|TRBV29-1|TRBD2
CSVSPPSGSYNEQFF
TGCAGCGTATCCCCCCCTAGCGGGAGCTACAATGAGCAGTTCTTC
>TRBJ2-7|NA|TRBV4-3|TRBD1
CASSQDPGTGADEQYF
TGCGCCAGCAGCCAAGACCCAGGGACAGGGGCGGACGAGCAGTACTTC
>TRBJ2-5|NA|TRBV5-3|NA
CARRPGVRLETQYF
TGTGCCAGAAGGCCGGGGGTTAGGTTAGAGACCCAGTACTTC
>TRBJ2-1|NA|TRBV6-1|NA
CASSEGQYNEQFF
TGTGCCAGCAGTGAAGGACAGTACAATGAGCAGTTCTTC
>TRBJ2-5|few|TRBV29-1|NA
CSVEPTGELGETQYF
TGCAGCGTTGAACCGACGGGAGAGCTTGGAGAGACCCAGTACTTC
>TRBJ2-5|few|TRBV7-2|TRBD2
CASSSGTSGRLVETQYF
TGTGCCAGCAGCTCAGGGACTAGCGGGAGGTTGGTAGAGACCCAGTACTTC
>TRBJ1-4|NA|TRBV18|TRBD1
CASSTQGAVEKLFF
TGTGCCAGCTCAACACAGGGGGCGGTTGAAAAACTGTTTTTT
>TRBJ1-1|once|TRBV11-2|NA
CASSLVVETEAFF
TGTGCCAGCAGCTTAGTTGTTGAGACTGAAGCTTTCTTT
>TRBJ2-3|NA|TRBV9|NA
CASSARSTADTQYF
TGTGCCAGCAGCGCCCGATCCACGGCAGATACGCAGTATTTT
>TRBJ2-5|NA|TRBV7-6|NA
CAGGGRQIGETQYF
TGTGCCGGGGGGGGGCGACAAATTGGAGAGACCCAGTACTTC
>TRBJ2-5|once|TRBV19|TRBD2
CASSAQAGGRQETQYF
TGTGCCAGTAGTGCACAAGCGGGGGGCCGACAAGAGACCCAGTACTTC
>TRBJ2-3|NA|TRBV4-3|TRBD2
CASSQEQGTSGGASDTQYF
TGCGCCAGCAGCCAAGAACAGGGGACCAGCGGGGGGGCCTCAGATACGCAGTATTTT
>TRBJ2-7|NA|TRBV5-1|NA
CASSSTPTEKQYF
TGCGCCAGCAGCTCGACCCCGACAGAGAAGCAGTACTTC
>TRBJ2-7|NA|TRBV4-1|NA
CASSQEPAFGSVSYEQYF
TGCGCCAGCAGCCAAGAGCCCGCCTTCGGGAGCGTCTCCTACGAGCAGTACTTC
>TRBJ1-2|NA|TRBV5-4|NA
CASSLDLGQGSGYTF
TGTGCCAGCAGCTTGGACCTCGGGCAGGGGAGTGGCTACACCTTC
>TRBJ2-1|NA|TRBV6-5|TRBD2
CASRPLAGGYNEQFF
TGTGCCAGCAGGCCACTAGCGGGGGGGTACAATGAGCAGTTCTTC
>TRBJ1-3|few|TRBV29-1|NA
CSAATHAGNTIYF
TGCAGCGCCGCGACTCACGCTGGAAACACCATATATTTT
>TRBJ2-3|once|TRBV25-1|TRBD2
CASSLGTSGIRGDTQYF
TGTGCCAGCAGCCTCGGGACTAGCGGGATCCGGGGAGATACGCAGTATTTT
>TRBJ2-1|NA|TRBV7-8|TRBD2
CASSVRLAGDYNEQFF
TGTGCCAGCAGCGTCCGACTAGCGGGAGACTACAATGAGCAGTTCTTC
>TRBJ2-4|NA|TRBV7-9|NA
CASSLEGSKNSQYF
TGTGCCAGCAGTCTAGAGGGTTCCAAAAACAGTCAGTACTTC
>TRBJ2-5|NA|TRBV14|NA
CASSQDRGIRQETQYF
TGTGCCAGCAGCCAAGATCGAGGTATCCGGCAAGAGACCCAGTACTTC
>TRBJ2-5|NA|TRBV20-1|NA
CSANHPGAQYF
TGCAGTGCTAACCATCCGGGGGCCCAGTACTTC
>TRBJ1-2|NA|TRBV2|NA
CASSGTGLGGYTF
TGTGCCAGCAGTGGTACGGGTTTAGGTGGCTACACCTTC
>TRBJ2-7|once|TRBV7-8|TRBD2
CASSVRTSGTYEQYF
TGTGCCAGCAGCGTCAGGACTAGCGGAACGTACGAGCAGTACTTC
>TRBJ1-2|NA|TRBV14|NA
CASSQAGGGYGYTF
TGTGCCAGCAGCCAAGCCGGGGGGGGCTATGGCTACACCTTC
>TRBJ2-1|NA|TRBV27|TRBD2
CASSLYAGTSGRRQFF
TGTGCCAGCAGTTTATACGCCGGGACTAGCGGGAGAAGGCAGTTCTTC
>TRBJ1-6|NA|TRBV11-2|TRBD1
CASSRQGFNSPLHF
TGTGCCAGCAGCCGACAGGGTTTTAATTCACCCCTCCACTTT
>TRBJ1-5|NA|TRBV28|TRBD1
CASSPRGQGFHQPQHF
TGTGCCAGCAGCCCTAGAGGACAGGGGTTCCATCAGCCCCAGCATTTT
>TRBJ1-1|NA|TRBV19|NA
CASSIFKNTEAFF
TGTGCCAGTAGTATTTTTAAGAACACTGAAGCTTTCTTT
>TRBJ2-1|few|TRBV28|NA
CASSFLDRINEQFF
TGTGCCAGCAGTTTTTTGGACAGAATCAATGAGCAGTTCTTC
>TRBJ2-3|NA|TRBV11-2|TRBD2
CASSLRLAGLVTDTQYF
TGTGCCAGCAGCTTACGTCTAGCGGGACTAGTAACAGATACGCAGTATTTT